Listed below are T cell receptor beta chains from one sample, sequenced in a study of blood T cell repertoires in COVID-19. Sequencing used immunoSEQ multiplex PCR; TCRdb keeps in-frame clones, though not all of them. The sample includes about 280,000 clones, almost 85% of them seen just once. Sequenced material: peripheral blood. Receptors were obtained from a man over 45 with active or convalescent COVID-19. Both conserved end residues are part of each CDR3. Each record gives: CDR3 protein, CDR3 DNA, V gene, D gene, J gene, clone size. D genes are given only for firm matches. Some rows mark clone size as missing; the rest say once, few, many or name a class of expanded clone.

CDR3: CSVSGTSYTGELFF
DNA: TGCAGCGTTTCCGGGACTAGCTACACCGGGGAGCTGTTTTTT
V: TRBV29-1
D: TRBD2
J: TRBJ2-2
size: NA

CDR3: CATMDRYNTEAFF
DNA: TGTGCCACCATGGACAGATATAACACTGAAGCTTTCTTT
V: TRBV24-1
D: NA
J: TRBJ1-1
size: NA

CDR3: CASSMVIAETQYF
DNA: TGTGCCAGTAGTATGGTAATAGCGGAGACCCAGTACTTC
V: TRBV19
D: NA
J: TRBJ2-5
size: NA

CDR3: CASSLGQGYGNTIYF
DNA: TGCGCCAGCAGCCTCGGACAGGGGTATGGAAACACCATATATTTT
V: TRBV5-1
D: TRBD1
J: TRBJ1-3
size: NA

CDR3: CASSPGGLNTEAFF
DNA: TGCGCCAGCAGCCCGGGGGGGCTGAACACTGAAGCTTTCTTT
V: TRBV4-3
D: NA
J: TRBJ1-1
size: once

CDR3: CASSRGTSGRSPHTQYF
DNA: TGCGCCAGCAGCAGAGGGACTAGCGGGAGGAGCCCCCACACGCAGTATTTT
V: TRBV5-1
D: TRBD2
J: TRBJ2-3
size: once

CDR3: CASSLGSGGGAETQYF
DNA: TGTGCCAGCAGCTTAGGATCGGGAGGAGGGGCAGAGACCCAGTACTTC
V: TRBV11-3
D: TRBD2
J: TRBJ2-5
size: NA

CDR3: CASSLLGTALVYEQYF
DNA: TGTGCCAGCAGCTTGCTGGGGACAGCCTTAGTCTACGAGCAGTACTTC
V: TRBV7-9
D: TRBD1
J: TRBJ2-7
size: NA

CDR3: CASSFASSGTQYF
DNA: TGTGCCAGCAGTTTTGCGAGCTCTGGTACGCAGTATTTT
V: TRBV12-3/TRBV12-4
D: NA
J: TRBJ2-3
size: NA

CDR3: CATSDLLADEQFF
DNA: TGTGCCACCAGTGATTTGCTAGCGGATGAGCAGTTCTTC
V: TRBV24-1
D: TRBD2
J: TRBJ2-1
size: NA

CDR3: CASSYSNRANEQFF
DNA: TGTGCCAGCAGTTACTCGAACAGGGCCAATGAGCAGTTCTTC
V: TRBV6-5
D: NA
J: TRBJ2-1
size: once

CDR3: CASSPAPGTGAEKLFF
DNA: TGCGCCAGCAGCCCTGCGCCGGGGACAGGGGCTGAAAAACTGTTTTTT
V: TRBV5-1
D: TRBD1
J: TRBJ1-4
size: NA

CDR3: CASSYLRGATNEKLFF
DNA: TGTGCCAGCAGTTACCTCCGGGGTGCAACTAATGAAAAACTGTTTTTT
V: TRBV6-5
D: NA
J: TRBJ1-4
size: NA

CDR3: CASSLWQGSSPLHF
DNA: TGTGCCAGCAGTTTATGGCAGGGGAGTTCACCCCTCCACTTT
V: TRBV28
D: NA
J: TRBJ1-6
size: NA

CDR3: CASSQESRYSPLHF
DNA: TGTGCCAGCAGCCAAGAATCGCGTTATTCACCCCTCCACTTT
V: TRBV14
D: NA
J: TRBJ1-6
size: NA

CDR3: CASSPLGGQLAYEQYF
DNA: TGTGCCAGCAGCCCCCTAGGGGGACAGCTTGCCTACGAGCAGTACTTC
V: TRBV6-6
D: TRBD1
J: TRBJ2-7
size: NA

CDR3: CASSEETWTANYGYTF
DNA: TGTGCCAGCAGTGAGGAAACTTGGACAGCCAACTATGGCTACACCTTC
V: TRBV6-1
D: NA
J: TRBJ1-2
size: NA

CDR3: CASSYSFTGKAVEAFF
DNA: TGTGCCAGCAGTTACTCCTTCACAGGGAAGGCTGTTGAAGCTTTCTTT
V: TRBV6-5
D: NA
J: TRBJ1-1
size: NA

CDR3: CASSDFAQGGGYTF
DNA: TGTGCCAGCAGTGATTTTGCCCAGGGCGGTGGCTACACCTTC
V: TRBV6-4
D: NA
J: TRBJ1-2
size: NA

CDR3: CASQSGSNEQFF
DNA: TGTGCCAGTCAAAGCGGGAGCAATGAGCAGTTCTTC
V: TRBV28
D: TRBD2
J: TRBJ2-1
size: NA

CDR3: CASSPGLGAFF
DNA: TGTGCCAGCAGCCCGGGATTGGGGGCTTTCTTT
V: TRBV6-5
D: NA
J: TRBJ1-1
size: NA

CDR3: CASSQDRNTEAFF
DNA: TGTGCCAGCTCTCAAGACAGGAACACTGAAGCTTTCTTT
V: TRBV7-3
D: NA
J: TRBJ1-1
size: NA

CDR3: CASSTGTSGRTRSDEQFF
DNA: TGTGCCAGCAGCACAGGGACTAGCGGGAGGACGCGTAGCGATGAGCAGTTCTTC
V: TRBV21-1
D: NA
J: TRBJ2-1
size: NA